The 10 T cell receptor beta chains below were found in one sample sequenced in a study of blood T cell repertoires in COVID-19. The method was immunoSEQ multiplex PCR; TCRdb's version includes in-frame clones alone and lacks a portion of them. The sample gives approximately 300,000 clones, roughly 90% of which show up once; approximately 17% is in the top ten. The sample consisted of PBMCs or T cells enriched from blood (not recorded which). These TCRs come from a woman aged 25 to 39 who had recovered from COVID-19.

The genes are TRBV7-9 and TRBJ1-5; 9 positions agree with TRBD1. The CDR3 is made up of 19 amino acids. Trimming cost V 1 base and J 0 bases; bases outside gene matches: 10. CDR1 and CDR2 (germline): SEHNR, FQNEAQ (reference sequence). CDR3 loop: CASSLEVLGQGNSNQPQHF. The CDR3 DNA follows: TGTGCCAGCAGCTTAGAAGTCCTCGGACAGGGGAATAGCAATCAGCCCCAGCATTTT.

The CDR3 region is CASSLGNWGQPYEQYF. DNA for the CDR3: TGCGCCAGCAGCTTGGGTAACTGGGGACAGCCCTACGAGCAGTACTTC. The chain combines TRBV5-1 with TRBJ2-7, with TRBD1 identical over 7 bases. Germline-derived CDR1 and CDR2 are SGHRS and YFSETQ. The V and J ends lost 0 bases and 2 bases, in that order; junction bases with no gene match: 8. The CDR3 has 16 amino acids.

The chain recombines TRBV24-1 with TRBJ2-5; 9 bases are shared with TRBD2. With 4 bases clipped from V and 2 bases from J, the junction kept 4 bases outside the gene matches. Germline loops: CDR1 KGHDR, CDR2 SFDVKD. This CDR3 has 15 amino acids. The CDR3 DNA follows: TGTGCCACCAGTGAGGTAGCGGGGGCTCAAGAGACCCAGTACTTC. The encoded protein is CATSEVAGAQETQYF.

The chain employs TRBV7-8 and TRBJ2-1; D uncertain. With 3 bases removed from V and 0 bases from J, the gap between germline ends came to 3 bases. CDR1 SGHVS and CDR2 FQNEAQ come from the germline V gene. The CDR3 loop spans 13 amino acids. The CDR3 nucleotides are TGTGCCAGCAGCTTTAGCTCCTACAATGAGCAGTTCTTC. Its translation: CASSFSSYNEQFF.

V is TRBV29-1 and J is TRBJ2-3; 11 nucleotides line up with TRBD1. V was clipped by 7 bases and J by 7 bases; unmatched bases: 7. This CDR3 spans 13 amino acids. Germline V gives CDR1 SQVTM, CDR2 ANQGSEA. The CDR3 nucleotides read TGCAGCGCGATGGGGACAGGGGGAAATACGCAGTATTTT. Translated: CSAMGTGGNTQYF.

The chain uses TRBV27 and TRBJ2-3; no reliable D call. V lost 2 bases and J lost 1, with 7 bases in between. CDR1 is MNHEY, CDR2 SMNVEV, per germline (reference sequence). The CDR3 has 14 amino acids. CDR3 in DNA: TGTGCCAGCAGTTTAACCTATCGCACAGATACGCAGTATTTT. Residues: CASSLTYRTDTQYF.

This clone was found once. This chain connects TRBV5-6 to TRBJ2-3, with no clear D. The CDR3 has 13 amino acids. The germline V gene has CDR1 SGHDT and CDR2 YYEEEE. V lost 6 bases and J 2 bases, leaving 10 bases between the germline ends. The CDR3 here is CASISVNTDTQYF. The CDR3 DNA reads TGTGCCAGCATCAGCGTTAACACAGATACGCAGTATTTT.

This chain links TRBV5-1 with TRBJ2-3, with D possibly being TRBD2 (5 bases). V lost 3 bases to trimming and J lost 3 bases, with 11 bases between them. The length of the CDR3 is 14 residues. Germline values: CDR1 SGHRS, CDR2 YFSETQ. In DNA form, the CDR3 reads TGCGCCAGCAGCTCCGGACTGGGAACAGATACGCAGTATTTT. Encoded protein: CASSSGLGTDTQYF.

The chain couples TRBV19 to TRBJ1-5; D uncertain. The V end was cut by 5 bases, the J end by 1 base, with 18 bases between. CDR3 length: 17 amino acids. Germline V gives CDR1 LNHDA, CDR2 SQIVND (reference sequence). The CDR3 reads CASSPRPGLRSNQPQHF. The CDR3 DNA reads as TGTGCCAGTAGTCCCCGGCCCGGGTTGAGAAGCAATCAGCCCCAGCATTTT.

J is TRBJ2-7 and V is TRBV10-3; D possibly corresponds to TRBD1 (6 bases). The CDR3 consists of 13 residues. The germline V and J ends were trimmed by 8 bases and 5 bases, with 16 bases remaining between them. Germline CDR1 reads ENHRY; CDR2 reads SYGVKD. CDR3 nucleotide sequence: TGTGCCATCGGGGGCTGGACTGACCACGAGCAGTACTTC. It specifies CAIGGWTDHEQYF.